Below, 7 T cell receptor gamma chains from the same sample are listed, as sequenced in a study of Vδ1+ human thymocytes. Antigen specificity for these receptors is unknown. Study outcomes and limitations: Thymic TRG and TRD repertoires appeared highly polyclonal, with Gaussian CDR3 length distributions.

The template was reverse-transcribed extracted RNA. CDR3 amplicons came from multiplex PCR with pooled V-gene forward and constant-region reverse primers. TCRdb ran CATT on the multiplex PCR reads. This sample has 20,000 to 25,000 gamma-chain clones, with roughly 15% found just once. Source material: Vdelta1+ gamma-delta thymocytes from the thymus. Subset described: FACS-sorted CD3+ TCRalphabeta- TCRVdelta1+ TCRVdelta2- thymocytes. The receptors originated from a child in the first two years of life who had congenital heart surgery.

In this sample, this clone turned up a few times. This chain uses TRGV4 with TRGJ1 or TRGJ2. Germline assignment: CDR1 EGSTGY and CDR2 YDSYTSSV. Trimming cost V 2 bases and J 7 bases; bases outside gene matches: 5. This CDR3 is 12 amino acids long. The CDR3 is CATWDAFYKKLF. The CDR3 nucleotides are TGTGCCACCTGGGATGCGTTCTATAAGAAACTCTTT.

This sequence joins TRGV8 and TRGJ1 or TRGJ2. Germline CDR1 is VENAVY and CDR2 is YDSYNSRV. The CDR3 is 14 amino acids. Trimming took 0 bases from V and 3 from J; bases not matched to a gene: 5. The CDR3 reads CATWDRPLYYKKLF. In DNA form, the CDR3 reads TGTGCCACCTGGGATAGGCCCCTTTATTATAAGAAACTCTTT.

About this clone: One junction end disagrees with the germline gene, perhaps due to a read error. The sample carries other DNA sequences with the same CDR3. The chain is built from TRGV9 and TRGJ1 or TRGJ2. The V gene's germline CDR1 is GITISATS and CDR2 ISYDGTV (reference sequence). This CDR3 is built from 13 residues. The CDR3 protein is CALWEVRGYKKLF. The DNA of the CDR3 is TGTGCCTTATGGGAGGTGCGGGGTTATAAGAAACTCTTT.

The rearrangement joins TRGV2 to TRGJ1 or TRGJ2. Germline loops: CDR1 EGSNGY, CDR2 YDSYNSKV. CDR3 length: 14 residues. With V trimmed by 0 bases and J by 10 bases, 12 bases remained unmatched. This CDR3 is CATWDGGDPTKKLF. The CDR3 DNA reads TGTGCCACCTGGGACGGGGGAGATCCGACCAAGAAACTCTTT.

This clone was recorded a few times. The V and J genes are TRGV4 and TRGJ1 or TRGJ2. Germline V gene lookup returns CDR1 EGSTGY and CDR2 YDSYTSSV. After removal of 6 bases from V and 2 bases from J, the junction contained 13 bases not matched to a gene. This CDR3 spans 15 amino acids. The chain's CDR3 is CATWNHVGYYYKKLF. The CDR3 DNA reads TGTGCCACCTGGAATCACGTGGGTTATTATTATAAGAAACTCTTT.

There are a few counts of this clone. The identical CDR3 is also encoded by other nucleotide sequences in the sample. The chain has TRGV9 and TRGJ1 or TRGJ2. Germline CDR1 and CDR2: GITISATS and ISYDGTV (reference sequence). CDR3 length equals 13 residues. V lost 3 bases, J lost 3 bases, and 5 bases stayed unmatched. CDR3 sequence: CALWEPFYYKKLF. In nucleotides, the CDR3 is TGTGCCTTGTGGGAGCCTTTTTATTATAAGAAACTCTTT.

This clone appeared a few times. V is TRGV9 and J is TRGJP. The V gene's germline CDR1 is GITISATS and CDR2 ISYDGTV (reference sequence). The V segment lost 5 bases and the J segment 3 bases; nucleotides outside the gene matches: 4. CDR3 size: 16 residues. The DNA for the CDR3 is TGTGCCTTGTGGGCGACGCAAGAGTTGGGCAAAAAAATCAAGGTATTT. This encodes CALWATQELGKKIKVF.